Shown below are 22 T cell receptor beta chains from a single sample sequenced in a study of PD-1 blockade in mismatch repair-deficient tumors. TCRdb's copy holds only in-frame clones and misses some; the assay was immunoSEQ multiplex PCR. Seen here are 12,000 to 15,000 clones, approximately 80% observed once, and the top ten hold approximately 1.7%. This specimen consisted of PBMCs, obtained 14 weeks after starting pembrolizumab. The receptors stem from an adult with mismatch repair-deficient cancer.

The V call is TRBV5-1, the J call TRBJ2-1; TRBD2 is a possible D gene (6 bases). CDR1 is SGHRS and CDR2 is YFSETQ in the germline V gene. V was trimmed by 4 bases and J by 0 bases, leaving 11 bases between them. The CDR3 contains 15 residues. CDR3 sequence (DNA): TGCGCCAGCAGCCGACTAGAGGGCTCCTACAATGAGCAGTTCTTC. Residues: CASSRLEGSYNEQFF.

The chain joins TRBV28 to TRBJ2-7; 7 bases map to TRBD1. CDR3 length: 16 residues. The junction had 11 bases not matched to a gene; V was cut back by 4 bases and J by 2 bases. Germline loops: CDR1 MDHEN, CDR2 SYDVKM. CDR3 sequence reads: CASSSPLDRPTYEQYF. As DNA, the CDR3 is TGTGCCAGCAGTTCCCCCCTGGACAGGCCGACCTACGAGCAGTACTTC.

The V gene is TRBV4-2, the J gene TRBJ1-4; D unresolved. V dropped 3 bases and J dropped 8 bases, with 16 bases sitting between them. Germline V gene data show CDR1 as LGHNA and CDR2 as YNFKEQ. The CDR3 is 15 residues long. CDR3 in DNA: TGTGCCAGCAGCCAGGAGGGCAGAAGACGAGAAAAACTGTTTTTT. Amino acids: CASSQEGRRREKLFF.

The genes are TRBV4-2 and TRBJ1-2, with TRBD1 identical over 7 bases. Germline V gene lookup returns CDR1 LGHNA and CDR2 YNFKEQ. CDR3 size: 16 residues. Germline trimming cut 0 bases from V and 1 base from J; bases unmatched to any gene: 5. CDR3 sequence reads: CASSQDGTALNYGYTF. The CDR3 DNA reads as TGTGCCAGCAGCCAAGACGGGACAGCCCTTAACTATGGCTACACCTTC.

The V and J genes are TRBV9 and TRBJ1-4; the D gene is possibly TRBD1 (5 bases). The CDR3 is made up of 13 amino acids. Germline V lookup: CDR1 SGDLS, CDR2 YYNGEE. Trimming cost V 7 bases and J 8 bases, with 15 bases left between them. The CDR3 reads CASGAGSGEKLFF. The CDR3 DNA sequence: TGTGCCAGCGGGGCAGGGTCTGGCGAAAAACTGTTTTTT.

This clone came up once. The chain links TRBV5-1 to TRBJ1-3, with TRBD1 identical over 11 bases. J gave up 0 bases and V 4 bases, and 6 bases lay outside the gene matches. Germline CDR1 SGHRS, CDR2 YFSETQ. This CDR3 contains 17 residues. CDR3 sequence (DNA): TGCGCCAGCAGCCAACAGGGACAGGGGGACTCTGGAAACACCATATATTTT. Translation: CASSQQGQGDSGNTIYF.

This rearrangement joins TRBV11-1 to TRBJ2-7, with 11 bases that match TRBD2. CDR3 length: 16 amino acids. Germline V CDR1 and CDR2: SGHAT, FQDESV (reference sequence). With V trimmed by 0 bases and J by 4 bases, 5 bases remained unmatched. DNA of the CDR3: TGTGCCAGCAGCTTAGCCATCACTAGCGGGAGATACGAGCAGTACTTC. Translated, it gives CASSLAITSGRYEQYF.

The CDR3 sequence: CASSSEQGNQPQHF. CDR3 DNA sequence: TGTGCCAGCAGCTCAGAACAGGGAAATCAGCCCCAGCATTTT. The gene calls are TRBV9 and TRBJ1-5; D is perhaps TRBD1 (6 bases). Trimming left V 4 bases short and J 4 bases short, with 12 bases between. This CDR3 comprises 14 residues. Germline CDR1 is SGDLS and CDR2 is YYNGEE.

This chain links TRBV27 with TRBJ2-1, with TRBD1 matching over 7 bases. CDR1 is MNHEY, CDR2 SMNVEV, per germline (reference sequence). CDR3 size: 17 residues. Trimming removed 5 bases from V and 2 bases from J; junction bases left unmatched: 12. In nucleotides, the CDR3 is TGTGCCAGCAGTCCTCGAGAGGGGGCAGGGCCCTACAATGAGCAGTTCTTC. Amino acid sequence: CASSPREGAGPYNEQFF.

This chain uses TRBV29-1 with TRBJ1-4; D not resolved. The CDR3 has 14 amino acids. Trimming stripped 7 bases from V and 4 bases from J, with 16 bases between. Germline loops: CDR1 SQVTM, CDR2 ANQGSEA. CDR3 DNA: TGCAGCGCCCAAGTCGCTCCCGGTAATGAAAAACTGTTTTTT. Amino acid sequence: CSAQVAPGNEKLFF.

CDR3 protein: CASSVRAGGSTDTQYF. DNA for the CDR3: TGTGCCAGCAGCGTTCGAGCGGGAGGGTCCACAGATACGCAGTATTTT. The J gene is TRBJ2-3, the V gene TRBV9; 10 nucleotides line up with TRBD2. Germline CDR1 reads SGDLS; CDR2 reads YYNGEE. The CDR3 extends over 16 amino acids. The V and J ends lost 2 bases and 2 bases, in that order; junction bases with no gene match: 5.

V is TRBV9 and J is TRBJ2-3; perhaps TRBD2 as D (8 bases). The CDR3 runs to 15 residues. The V end lost 7 bases, the J end lost 3 bases, and 18 bases lay between the germline ends. Germline V gene lookup returns CDR1 SGDLS and CDR2 YYNGEE. The CDR3 DNA sequence: TGTGCCAGCGCAGGGGGTAGCGGGATGACAGATACGCAGTATTTT. This sequence encodes CASAGGSGMTDTQYF.

This clone was observed a few times. V gene TRBV7-8 combines with J gene TRBJ2-7; D possibly corresponds to TRBD1 (5 bases). The V gene lost 3 bases and the J gene lost 0 bases, with 12 bases spanning the gap. The germline V gene encodes CDR1 SGHVS and CDR2 FQNEAQ. The CDR3 covers 15 residues. DNA of the CDR3: TGTGCCAGCAGCTTTGGCAGGGTAAGCTCCTACGAGCAGTACTTC. Residues: CASSFGRVSSYEQYF.

The chain uses TRBV11-3 and TRBJ2-7; 7 bases match TRBD2. The V and J ends lost 9 bases and 2 bases, in that order; junction bases with no gene match: 7. This CDR3 region has 13 residues. From germline, CDR1 is SGHNT and CDR2 YENEEA. This CDR3 is CASRREAPYEQYF. CDR3 sequence (DNA): TGTGCCAGTCGTCGGGAGGCCCCCTACGAGCAGTACTTC.

This rearrangement joins TRBV6-1 to TRBJ2-7; possible D gene TRBD2, 6 bases. The CDR3 has 14 amino acids. The V end was cut by 6 bases, the J end by 4 bases, with 16 bases between. Germline CDR1 reads MNHNS; CDR2 reads SASEGT. The CDR3 DNA is TGTGCCAGCAGGAAGGGGACTGGGGGATACGAGCAGTACTTC. Encoded protein: CASRKGTGGYEQYF.

The V gene is TRBV27, the J gene TRBJ2-5, with 12 bases aligning to TRBD2. Per the germline V gene, CDR1 is MNHEY and CDR2 is SMNVEV (reference sequence). CDR3 length: 15 residues. V lost 7 bases to trimming and J lost 4 bases; unmatched junction nucleotides: 7. The CDR3 here is CASTGKGLAGETQYF. CDR3 coding DNA: TGTGCCAGCACGGGGAAGGGACTAGCGGGAGAGACCCAGTACTTC.

The chain joins TRBV5-1 to TRBJ1-2; D is unclear. This CDR3 region has 14 residues. Germline V gives CDR1 SGHRS, CDR2 YFSETQ. Trimming removed 2 bases at V and 2 bases at J, with 10 bases between. CDR3 region: CASSFEQRNYGYTF. CDR3 in DNA: TGCGCCAGCAGCTTCGAACAGCGGAACTATGGCTACACCTTC.

V gene TRBV29-1 combines with J gene TRBJ2-7; no definite D call. The germline V and J ends were trimmed by 4 bases and 3 bases, with 7 bases remaining between them. The germline V gene has CDR1 SQVTM and CDR2 ANQGSEA. The CDR3 has 11 residues. The CDR3 DNA reads TGCAGCGTTGTACAGAGCTACGAGCAGTACTTC. This gives the protein CSVVQSYEQYF.

V and J are TRBV7-9 and TRBJ1-2, with TRBD1 as a possible D gene (6 bases). Trimming shortened V by 2 bases and J by 2 bases, and 12 bases separated the two germline ends. This CDR3 comprises 15 residues. CDR1 is SEHNR and CDR2 is FQNEAQ in the germline V gene (reference sequence). The CDR3 sequence: CASSLSGANNYGYTF. As DNA, the CDR3 is TGTGCCAGCAGCTTATCAGGGGCCAACAACTATGGCTACACCTTC.

The chain joins TRBV5-1 to TRBJ2-5, with TRBD2 as a possible D gene (5 bases). This CDR3 contains 15 residues. Between the trimmed V and J ends, which lost 3 bases and 2 bases, there was a span of 14 bases. Looked up from germline, CDR1 is SGHRS and CDR2 is YFSETQ. The CDR3 is CASSWSGGLQETQYF. In nucleotides, the CDR3 is TGCGCCAGCAGCTGGTCGGGCGGGCTGCAAGAGACCCAGTACTTC.

V is TRBV29-1 and J is TRBJ2-3; no firm D call. This CDR3 spans 12 amino acids. Per germline, CDR1 SQVTM and CDR2 ANQGSEA. Trimming took 2 bases from V and 6 from J, leaving 9 bases between them. This CDR3 is CSVEPSRDTQYF. For the CDR3, the DNA is TGCAGCGTTGAACCCTCTAGGGATACGCAGTATTTT.

The chain joins TRBV28 to TRBJ1-2, with D uncertain. Trimming removed 4 bases from V and 4 bases from J, with 16 bases in between. This CDR3 spans 15 amino acids. Per germline, CDR1 MDHEN and CDR2 SYDVKM. CDR3 in DNA: TGTGCCAGCAGTTCCCCCGTCGGAGACCCCTATGGCTACACCTTC. Translation: CASSSPVGDPYGYTF.